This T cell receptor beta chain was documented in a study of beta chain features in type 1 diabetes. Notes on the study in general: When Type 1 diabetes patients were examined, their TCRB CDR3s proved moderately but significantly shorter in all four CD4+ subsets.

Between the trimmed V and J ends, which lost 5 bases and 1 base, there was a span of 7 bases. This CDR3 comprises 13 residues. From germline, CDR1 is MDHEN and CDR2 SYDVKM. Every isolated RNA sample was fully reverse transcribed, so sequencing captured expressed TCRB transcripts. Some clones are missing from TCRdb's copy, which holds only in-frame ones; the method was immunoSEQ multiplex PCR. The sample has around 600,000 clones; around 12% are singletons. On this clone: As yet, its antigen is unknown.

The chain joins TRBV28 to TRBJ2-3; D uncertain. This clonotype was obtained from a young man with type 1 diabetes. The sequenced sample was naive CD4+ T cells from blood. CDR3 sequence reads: CASSLGRTDTQYF. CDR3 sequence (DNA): TGTGCCAGCAGTCTCGGGCGCACAGATACGCAGTATTTT. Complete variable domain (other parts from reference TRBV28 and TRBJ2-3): DVKVTQSSRYLVKRTGEKVFLECVQDMDHENMFWYRQDPGLGLRLIYFSYDVKMKEKGDIPEGYSVSREKKERFSLILESASTNQTSMYLCASSLGRTDTQYFGPGTRLTVL.